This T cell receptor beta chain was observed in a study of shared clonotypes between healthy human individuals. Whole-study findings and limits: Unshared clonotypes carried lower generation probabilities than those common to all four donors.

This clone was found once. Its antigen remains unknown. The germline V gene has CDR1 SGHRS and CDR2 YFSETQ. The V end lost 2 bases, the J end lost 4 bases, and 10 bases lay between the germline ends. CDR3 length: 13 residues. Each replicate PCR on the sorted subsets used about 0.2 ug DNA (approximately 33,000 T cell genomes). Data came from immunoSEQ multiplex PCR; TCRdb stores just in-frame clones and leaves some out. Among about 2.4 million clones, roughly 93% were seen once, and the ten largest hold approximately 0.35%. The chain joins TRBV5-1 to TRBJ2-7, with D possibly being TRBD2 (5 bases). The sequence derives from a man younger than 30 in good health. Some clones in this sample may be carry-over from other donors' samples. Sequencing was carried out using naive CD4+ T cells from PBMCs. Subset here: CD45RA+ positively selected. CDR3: CASSFSPGYEQYF. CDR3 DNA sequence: TGCGCCAGCAGCTTTAGCCCGGGGTACGAGCAGTACTTC.